This passage covers 23 T cell receptor delta chains from one sample sequenced in a study of gamma-delta chains in newborns, infants, children. TCRdb reprocessed the reads using CATT. In the table there are several thousand delta-chain clones, roughly 3.5% of which are singletons. The sequencing input was blood. The receptor set was obtained from a child who was a newborn, infant or young child, either healthy, febrile or measles-vaccinated (not recorded which).

This clone is medium-sized by share. The chain joins TRDV2 to TRDJ3; 10 nucleotides line up with TRDD3. This CDR3 contains 18 residues. CDR1 is GEAIGNYY and CDR2 is EKD in the germline V gene. With 1 base clipped from V and 2 bases from J, the junction kept 4 bases outside the gene matches. CDR3 bases: TGTGCCTGTGACACTGGGGGATACCCAGCCTGGGACACCCGACAGATGTTTTTC. This encodes CACDTGGYPAWDTRQMFF.

This clone was observed a few times. This may arise from a read error, as a much more abundant clone is one base away. This CDR3 is also generated by other DNA sequences in the sample. The J gene is TRDJ3, the V gene TRDV2; D is possibly TRDD3 (5 bases). The CDR3 runs 17 residues. Germline CDR1 is GEAIGNYY and CDR2 is EKD. The CDR3 spells CACDAYSISWDTRQMFF. CDR3 bases: TGTGCCTGTGACGCTTACTCTATCTCCTGGGACACCCGACAAATGTTTTTC.

By proportion, this clone is medium-sized. V and J are TRDV2 and TRDJ1, with TRDD3 identical over 10 bases. Germline V gene lookup returns CDR1 GEAIGNYY and CDR2 EKD. The CDR3 loop spans 15 amino acids. V lost 0 bases to trimming and J lost 5 bases; unmatched junction nucleotides: 5. CDR3 residues: CACDTWGIPQDKLIF. The CDR3 coding sequence is TGTGCCTGTGACACCTGGGGGATACCTCAAGATAAACTCATCTTT.

The chain combines TRDV1 with TRDJ1, with 9 bases identical to TRDD3. The V gene end was trimmed by 3 bases and the J gene end by 3 bases; junction bases not matched to a gene: 17. The CDR3 totals 19 residues. Germline CDR1 reads TSWWSYY; CDR2 reads QGS. In DNA form, the CDR3 reads TGTGCTCTTGGGGAGGTGGCCTTCCCACGGTCTGGGGGATCCGATAAACTCATCTTT. Amino acids: CALGEVAFPRSGGSDKLIF.

This clone was counted between two and nine times. A much larger clone lies a single base off, so this may be a read error. The CDR3 protein is CACDKLSSWDTRQMFF. DNA of the CDR3: TGTGCCTGTGACAAGCTTAGCTCCTGGGACACCCGACAGATGTTTTTC. The chain recombines TRDV2 with TRDJ3; unclear D gene. V lost 2 bases to trimming and J lost 0 bases, with 7 bases between them. Germline V gives CDR1 GEAIGNYY, CDR2 EKD. The CDR3 consists of 16 residues.

This clone was seen a handful of times. This CDR3 is also generated by other DNA sequences in the sample. The CDR3 DNA sequence: TGTGCCTGTGACACCGTGCTGGGGATAGGCTCCTGGGACACCCGACAGATGTTTTTC. Its protein product is CACDTVLGIGSWDTRQMFF. The gene calls are TRDV2 and TRDJ3; 7 bases fit TRDD3. Trimming removed 0 bases from V and 0 bases from J; junction bases left unmatched: 7. The CDR3 has 19 amino acids. The germline CDR1 and CDR2 sequences are GEAIGNYY and EKD.

The genes are TRAV29/DV5 and TRDJ1, with TRDD3 identical over 12 bases. CDR1 and CDR2 from the germline V gene are NSMFDY and ISSIKDK. Trimming at V came to 0 bases and at J to 5 bases, leaving 17 bases not matched to a gene. This CDR3 spans 19 amino acids. CDR3 nucleotide sequence: TGTGCAGCAAGCGAACGGCCCGCATACTGGGGGATACAGGAGGATAAACTCATCTTT. It specifies CAASERPAYWGIQEDKLIF. Full variable domain (remainder filled in from reference TRAV29/DV5 and TRDJ1): DQQVKQNSPSLSVQEGRISILNCDYTNSMFDYFLWYKKYPAEGPTFLISISSIKDKNEDGRFTVFLNKSAKHLSLHIVPSQPGDSAVYFCAASERPAYWGIQEDKLIFGKGTRVTVEP.

Details on this clone: A clone one base away is much larger, so this may be a read error. The V call is TRDV2, the J call TRDJ3; 9 bases agree with TRDD3. Losses at the gene ends were 1 base for V and 2 bases for J; bases not matched to a gene: 8. The germline CDR1 and CDR2 sequences are GEAIGNYY and EKD. This CDR3 has 19 amino acids. CDR3 sequence: CACDTKYWGSPWDTRQMFF. DNA for the CDR3: TGTGCCTGTGACACAAAATACTGGGGGAGCCCCTGGGACACCCGACAGATGTTTTTC.

This clone was counted between two and nine times. This likely reflects a read error, since a far larger clone is one base away. Other DNA sequences in this specimen translate into the identical CDR3. J is TRDJ3 and V is TRDV2; 10 nucleotides match TRDD3. The ends lost 4 bases at V and 0 bases at J; junction bases unmatched: 5. The CDR3 runs to 18 residues. In germline, CDR1 is GEAIGNYY, CDR2 EKD. The CDR3 DNA sequence: TGTGCCTGTGATTATGGGGGATACCGCTCCTGGGACACCCGACAGATGTTTTTC. Translating gives CACDYGGYRSWDTRQMFF.

This clone was detected only a few times. A far more abundant clone sits one base away, making this likely a read error. This rearrangement joins TRDV2 to TRDJ2; 8 nucleotides align to TRDD3. The CDR3 has 15 amino acids. The germline CDR1 and CDR2 sequences are GEAIGNYY and EKD. V lost 3 bases and J lost 4; bases outside the gene matches: 6. The CDR3 sequence: CACDLLGATTAQLFF. The CDR3, as DNA: TGTGCCTGTGACCTACTGGGGGCTACGACAGCACAACTCTTCTTT.

This clone was picked up a small number of times. J is TRDJ3 and V is TRDV2, with D possibly TRDD3 on 6 matching bases. V lost 0 bases and J 0 bases, leaving 17 bases between the germline ends. Germline V gives CDR1 GEAIGNYY, CDR2 EKD. The CDR3 covers 20 residues. The chain's CDR3 is CACDTVPGGESSWDTRQMFF. In DNA, the CDR3 is TGTGCCTGTGACACCGTTCCCGGGGGGGAAAGCTCCTGGGACACCCGACAGATGTTTTTC.

By share of the sample, this clone is medium-sized. Other DNA variants within this sample encode the same CDR3. V is TRDV2 and J is TRDJ2; 10 bases line up with TRDD3. The CDR3 has 15 residues. Germline CDR1 is GEAIGNYY and CDR2 is EKD. The ends lost 4 bases at V and 4 bases at J; junction bases unmatched: 5. CDR3 in amino acids: CACDPLGDKTAQLFF. The CDR3 nucleotides read TGTGCCTGTGATCCTCTGGGGGATAAGACAGCACAACTCTTCTTT.

The chain carries TRAV29/DV5 and TRDJ2; no clear D. TCRdb carries no J gene annotation; the J gene was assigned here by matching the DNA with germline. The CDR3 extends over 17 amino acids. CDR1 and CDR2 from the germline V gene are NSMFDY and ISSIKDK. The V end was cut by 0 bases, the J end by 4 bases, with 19 bases between. The DNA for the CDR3 is TGTGCAGCAAGCGCGCCCCCCCCCCGTACTGCGACAGCACAACTCTTCTTT. It yields the protein CAASAPPPRTATAQLFF.

The V and J genes are TRDV2 and TRDJ2, with 7 bases that match TRDD3. The CDR3 is 17 amino acids. Trimming cost V 0 bases and J 0 bases; bases outside gene matches: 6. Looked up from germline, CDR1 is GEAIGNYY and CDR2 is EKD. In nucleotides, the CDR3 is TGTGCCTGTGACACCCTGGGGGCCCCGTCTTTGACAGCACAACTCTTCTTT. Amino acid sequence: CACDTLGAPSLTAQLFF.

This clone is deemed medium-sized. The sample holds other DNA sequences that translate to the same CDR3. V usage is TRDV2 and J usage is TRDJ2; 10 bases map to TRDD3. The J segment lost 0 bases and the V segment lost 0 bases, leaving 6 bases of the junction unmatched. The CDR3 extends over 18 amino acids. Germline loops: CDR1 GEAIGNYY, CDR2 EKD. This CDR3 is CACDTYWGISALTAQLFF. CDR3 bases: TGTGCCTGTGACACCTACTGGGGGATCTCAGCTTTGACAGCACAACTCTTCTTT.

On this clone itself: The junction shows a germline mismatch at one end, possibly a read error. The chain carries TRDV2 and TRDJ3; 13 bases align to TRDD3. The J gene was not available in TCRdb and was assigned here by matching the DNA to germline segments. Germline-derived CDR1 and CDR2 are GEAIGNYY and EKD. The CDR3 runs 21 residues. The CDR3 sequence: CACGPVLGDTQGSRDTRQMFF. The CDR3, as DNA: TGTGCCTGTGGCCCTGTACTGGGGGATACGCAGGGCTCCCGGGACACCCGACAGATGTTTTTC.

This clone has just a few counts. Possible read error: a much larger clone is one base away. The genes are TRDV2 and TRDJ3; 13 positions match TRDD3. V lost 2 bases to trimming and J lost 5 bases; unmatched junction nucleotides: 5. This CDR3 contains 18 residues. Germline V CDR1 and CDR2: GEAIGNYY, EKD. The CDR3 DNA reads as TGTGCCTGTGACAGACTGGGGGATACGTCCAGGGACACCCGACAGATGTTTTTC. This encodes CACDRLGDTSRDTRQMFF.

This clone qualifies as medium-sized. The likely explanation is a read error, given a far larger clone one base away. The J gene is TRDJ3, the V gene TRDV2, with D uncertain. Per germline, CDR1 GEAIGNYY and CDR2 EKD. The CDR3 loop spans 16 amino acids. Deletions cut 3 bases from V and 0 bases from J, with 8 bases between. CDR3 sequence: CACDWASSWDTRQMFF. In DNA, the CDR3 is TGTGCCTGTGACTGGGCGAGCTCCTGGGACACCCGACAGATGTTTTTC.

This chain joins TRDV2 and TRDJ3, with TRDD3 identical over 9 bases. TCRdb gives no J gene; it was assigned here by matching the DNA to germline. V shed 2 bases and J 0 bases; nucleotides not matched to a gene: 10. The germline V gene encodes CDR1 GEAIGNYY and CDR2 EKD. The CDR3 runs to 20 residues. This chain's CDR3 is CACDSTGGDSSSWDTRQMFF. CDR3 DNA sequence: TGTGCCTGTGACAGTACTGGGGGAGACTCCAGCTCCTGGGACACCCGACAGATGTTTTTC.

About this clone itself: A much larger clone lies a single base off, so this may be a read error. The chain's CDR3 is CACDTAAGGPSSWDTRQMFF. Here the CDR3 DNA reads TGTGCCTGTGACACGGCTGCTGGGGGACCGAGCTCCTGGGACACCCGACAGATGTTTTTC. The chain combines TRDV2 with TRDJ3; TRDD3 agrees at 8 bases. No J gene is reported in TCRdb; it was inferred here by comparing the DNA with germline. CDR1 GEAIGNYY and CDR2 EKD come from the germline V gene. The V segment lost 1 base and the J segment 0 bases; nucleotides outside the gene matches: 10. The CDR3 totals 20 residues.

This clone is medium-sized. CDR3 coding DNA: TGTGCCTGTGACCTACTGGGGATGAGCTCCTGGGACACCCGACAGATGTTTTTC. It specifies CACDLLGMSSWDTRQMFF. The rearrangement joins TRDV2 to TRDJ3; 7 bases map to TRDD3. CDR1 and CDR2 (germline): GEAIGNYY, EKD. This CDR3 spans 18 amino acids. The V gene end was trimmed by 3 bases and the J gene end by 0 bases; junction bases not matched to a gene: 7.

This clone was picked up a small number of times. The V gene is TRDV2, the J gene TRDJ3; TRDD3 matches 13 bases. The CDR3 is made up of 19 amino acids. The V gene end was trimmed by 2 bases and the J gene end by 0 bases; junction bases not matched to a gene: 3. Per germline, CDR1 GEAIGNYY and CDR2 EKD. The CDR3 sequence: CACDNTGGYASWDTRQMFF. In nucleotides, the CDR3 is TGTGCCTGTGACAATACTGGGGGATACGCCTCCTGGGACACCCGACAGATGTTTTTC.

This clone was seen more than once but under ten times. Within the sample, other DNA sequences also encode this same CDR3. The rearrangement links TRDV2 to TRDJ3; the match to TRDD3 covers 13 bases. Per germline, CDR1 GEAIGNYY and CDR2 EKD. Trimming cost V 3 bases and J 1 base; bases outside gene matches: 5. The CDR3 contains 19 residues. CDR3 sequence reads: CACDSVLGDTSWDTRQMFF. The DNA for the CDR3 is TGTGCCTGTGACTCCGTACTGGGGGATACGTCCTGGGACACCCGACAGATGTTTTTC.